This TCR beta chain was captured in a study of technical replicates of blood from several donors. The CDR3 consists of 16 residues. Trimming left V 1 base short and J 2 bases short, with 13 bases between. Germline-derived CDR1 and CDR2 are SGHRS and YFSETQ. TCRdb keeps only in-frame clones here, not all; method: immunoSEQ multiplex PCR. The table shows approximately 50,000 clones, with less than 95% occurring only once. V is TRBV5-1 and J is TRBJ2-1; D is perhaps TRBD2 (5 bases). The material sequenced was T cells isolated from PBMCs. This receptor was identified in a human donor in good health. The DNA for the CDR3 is TGCGCCAGCAGCTTGCTGAGCGGACTCACCTACAATGAGCAGTTCTTC. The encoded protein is CASSLLSGLTYNEQFF.